The 10 T cell receptor beta chains below were found in one sample sequenced in a study of T cell responses to AZD1222 COVID-19 vaccine. Data came from immunoSEQ multiplex PCR; TCRdb stores just in-frame clones and leaves some out. The data hold roughly 130,000 clones, with 87% observed a single time. Sequenced here: peripheral blood, sampled on day 0 of AZD1222 vaccination. The receptors here all came from an adult in good health.

This chain joins TRBV4-1 and TRBJ1-6; 8 bases are a match to TRBD1. Germline CDR1 is MGHRA and CDR2 is YSYEKL. The V and J ends lost 2 bases and 6 bases, in that order; junction bases with no gene match: 3. The CDR3 is 15 residues long. CDR3 nucleotides: TGCGCCAGCAGCCAACCAGACAGGGGTAATTCACCCCTCCACTTT. Translating gives CASSQPDRGNSPLHF.

V is TRBV27 and J is TRBJ2-3; no reliable D call. Trimming stripped 1 base from V and 0 bases from J, with 5 bases between. The CDR3 consists of 14 residues. CDR1 is MNHEY, CDR2 SMNVEV, per germline (reference sequence). As DNA, the CDR3 is TGTGCCAGCAGTTTATGGGGTAGCACAGATACGCAGTATTTT. Encoded protein: CASSLWGSTDTQYF.

This chain links TRBV28 with TRBJ2-7; the D gene could be TRBD1 or TRBD2 (5 bases each). CDR3 length: 14 amino acids. Germline assignment: CDR1 MDHEN and CDR2 SYDVKM. Trimming took 2 bases from V and 3 from J, leaving 11 bases between them. CDR3 nucleotides: TGTGCCAGCAGTTTAGGTGGGGGAAACTACGAGCAGTACTTC. Its translation: CASSLGGGNYEQYF. The entire variable domain, with the rest obtained from reference TRBV28 and TRBJ2-7, is as follows: DVKVTQSSRYLVKRTGEKVFLECVQDMDHENMFWYRQDPGLGLRLIYFSYDVKMKEKGDIPEGYSVSREKKERFSLILESASTNQTSMYLCASSLGGGNYEQYFGPGTRLTVT.

The chain combines TRBV6-5 with TRBJ1-1, with unresolved D. CDR3 length: 15 residues. Trimming cost V 7 bases and J 5 bases, with 20 bases left between them. The germline V gene encodes CDR1 MNHEY and CDR2 SVGAGI. The CDR3 is CASMRAEGSGTEAFF. In DNA, the CDR3 is TGTGCCAGCATGCGGGCCGAGGGAAGTGGGACTGAAGCTTTCTTT.

The chain uses TRBV15 and TRBJ1-6, with TRBD1 identical over 9 bases. The J segment lost 9 bases and the V segment lost 3 bases, leaving 3 bases of the junction unmatched. Germline CDR1 LNHNV, CDR2 YYDKDF (reference sequence). CDR3 length: 14 residues. The CDR3 sequence is CATSRDRGSSPLHF. Here the CDR3 DNA reads TGTGCCACCAGCAGGGACAGGGGAAGTTCACCCCTCCACTTT.

The CDR3 DNA reads as TGTGCCAGCAGCTTTGGGGGTGAGGGGACTGAAGCTTTCTTT. The encoded protein is CASSFGGEGTEAFF. The chain combines TRBV5-6 with TRBJ1-1; D might be TRBD1 (5 bases). Germline V gene lookup returns CDR1 SGHDT and CDR2 YYEEEE. The germline V and J ends were trimmed by 2 bases and 5 bases, with 13 bases remaining between them. This CDR3 region has 14 residues.

This clone came up a few times. V usage is TRBV18 and J usage is TRBJ1-4; a weak D match, TRBD1 (6 bases). Trimming pared 2 bases from V and 8 bases from J, leaving 24 bases between. The germline V gene has CDR1 KGHSH and CDR2 LQKENI. This CDR3 is built from 18 residues. The CDR3 sequence is CASSPSFLETGLFEKLFF. The DNA for the CDR3 is TGTGCCAGCTCACCATCGTTCCTAGAGACAGGCCTTTTCGAAAAACTGTTTTTT.

This chain connects TRBV7-2 to TRBJ1-2; D is uncertain. The CDR3 totals 13 residues. V was pared by 1 base and J by 13 bases, with 16 bases between. Germline assignment: CDR1 SGHTA and CDR2 FQGNSA. CDR3 protein: CASSLGARWTSTF. The CDR3 DNA is TGTGCCAGCAGCTTAGGGGCGAGGTGGACCAGCACCTTC.

This clone turned up a few times. V gene TRBV2 combines with J gene TRBJ1-6, with TRBD1 matching 9 bases. The ends lost 7 bases at V and 9 bases at J; junction bases unmatched: 7. Germline CDR1 SNHLY, CDR2 FYNNEI. CDR3 length: 14 amino acids. The CDR3 DNA reads as TGTGCCAGCATTACCGGGACAGGGATTTCACCCCTCCACTTT. Translated, it gives CASITGTGISPLHF.

The chain employs TRBV11-2 and TRBJ1-1; perhaps TRBD1 as D (6 bases). CDR3 size: 14 residues. V was clipped by 6 bases and J by 4 bases, with 15 bases between them. Germline V CDR1 and CDR2: SGHAT, FQNNGV. This chain's CDR3 is CASRRGSEGTEAFF. CDR3 sequence (DNA): TGTGCCAGCAGGAGGGGGTCCGAGGGCACTGAAGCTTTCTTT.